These 6 T cell receptor beta chains share one sample of origin, sequenced in a study of blood T cell repertoires in COVID-19. Libraries were prepared by immunoSEQ multiplex PCR; TCRdb keeps only in-frame clonotypes and omits some of them. Of around 120,000 clones in the sample, 75% to 90% are singletons; the top ten hold over 2%. The sequencing sample was made of peripheral blood. Every receptor here comes from a man aged 25 to 40 with acute or convalescent COVID-19.

The chain combines TRBV5-1 with TRBJ1-2; D unresolved. CDR3 length: 14 amino acids. Germline V gene lookup returns CDR1 SGHRS and CDR2 YFSETQ. V was clipped by 0 bases and J by 5 bases, with 11 bases between them. For the CDR3, the DNA is TGCGCCAGCAGCTTGGGGACTCTCGAATATGGCTACACCTTC. Encoded protein: CASSLGTLEYGYTF.

V gene TRBV29-1 combines with J gene TRBJ1-1; no clear D gene. Trimming stripped 0 bases from V and 4 bases from J, with 12 bases between. The CDR3 totals 14 residues. CDR1 and CDR2 (germline): SQVTM, ANQGSEA. The CDR3 DNA is TGCAGCGTTGAAGATGAAGGCGGAAGCACTGAAGCTTTCTTT. Its translation is CSVEDEGGSTEAFF.

The J gene is TRBJ1-6, the V gene TRBV7-9; 9 bases are a match to TRBD1. This CDR3 contains 15 residues. CDR1 and CDR2 from the germline V gene are SEHNR and FQNEAQ (reference sequence). The trim removed 4 bases at V and 9 bases at J, leaving 7 bases unmatched. DNA of the CDR3: TGTGCCAGCAGCTCAACCGGGACAGGGTTTTCACCCCTCCACTTT. This encodes CASSSTGTGFSPLHF.

This rearrangement joins TRBV9 to TRBJ2-7; 15 bases map to TRBD2. The germline V gene has CDR1 SGDLS and CDR2 YYNGEE. This CDR3 is built from 15 residues. Trimming at V came to 4 bases and at J to 4 bases, leaving 3 bases not matched to a gene. The CDR3 loop reads CASSPGTSGGYEQYF. In DNA form, the CDR3 reads TGTGCCAGCAGCCCCGGGACTAGCGGGGGGTACGAGCAGTACTTC.

This chain connects TRBV11-2 to TRBJ2-7; D unresolved. Deletions cut 1 base from V and 3 bases from J, with 7 bases between. The CDR3 consists of 13 residues. Germline assignment: CDR1 SGHAT and CDR2 FQNNGV. CDR3 in DNA: TGTGCCAGCAGCTTAGCTTCGGGCTACGAGCAGTACTTC. This codes for CASSLASGYEQYF.

The chain is built from TRBV5-1 and TRBJ2-5; D is uncertain. Per germline, CDR1 SGHRS and CDR2 YFSETQ. The ends were cut back, 0 bases at V and 0 bases at J, with 12 bases in the middle. The CDR3 length is 16 residues. CDR3 protein: CASSLGGLSYQETQYF. CDR3 nucleotides: TGCGCCAGCAGCTTGGGCGGCCTATCGTACCAAGAGACCCAGTACTTC.